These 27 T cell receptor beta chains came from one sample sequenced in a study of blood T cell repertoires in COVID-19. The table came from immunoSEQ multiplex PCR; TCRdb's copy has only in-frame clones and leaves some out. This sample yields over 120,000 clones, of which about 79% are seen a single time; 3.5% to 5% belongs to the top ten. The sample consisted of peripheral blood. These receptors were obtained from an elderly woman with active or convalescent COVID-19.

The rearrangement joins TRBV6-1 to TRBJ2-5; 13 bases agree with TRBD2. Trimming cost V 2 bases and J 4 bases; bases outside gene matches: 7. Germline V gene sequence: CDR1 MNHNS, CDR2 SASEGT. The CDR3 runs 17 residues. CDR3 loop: CASSETSGGAFRETQYF. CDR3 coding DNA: TGTGCCAGCAGTGAAACTAGCGGGGGGGCCTTCCGAGAGACCCAGTACTTC.

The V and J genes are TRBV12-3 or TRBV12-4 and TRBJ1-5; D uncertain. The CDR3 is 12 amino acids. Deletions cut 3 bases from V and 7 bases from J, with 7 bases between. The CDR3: CASSFYFQPQHF. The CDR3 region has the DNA TGTGCCAGCAGTTTCTATTTCCAGCCCCAGCATTTT.

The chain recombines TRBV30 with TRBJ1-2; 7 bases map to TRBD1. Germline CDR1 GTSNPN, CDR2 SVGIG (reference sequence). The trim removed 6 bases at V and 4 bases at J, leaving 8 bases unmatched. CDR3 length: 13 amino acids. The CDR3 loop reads CACPTGYVYGYTF. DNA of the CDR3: TGTGCCTGCCCGACAGGGTATGTCTATGGCTACACCTTC.

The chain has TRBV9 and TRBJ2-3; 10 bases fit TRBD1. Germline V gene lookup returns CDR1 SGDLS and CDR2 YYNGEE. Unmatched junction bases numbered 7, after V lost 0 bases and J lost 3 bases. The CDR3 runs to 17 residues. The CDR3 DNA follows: TGTGCCAGCAGCGTAGGGGTAGGGACAGGGGCTACAGATACGCAGTATTTT. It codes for CASSVGVGTGATDTQYF. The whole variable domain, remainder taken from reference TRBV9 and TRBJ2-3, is DSGVTQTPKHLITATGQRVTLRCSPRSGDLSVYWYQQSLDQGLQFLIQYYNGEERAKGNILERFSAQQFPDLHSELNLSSLELGDSALYFCASSVGVGTGATDTQYFGPGTRLTVL.

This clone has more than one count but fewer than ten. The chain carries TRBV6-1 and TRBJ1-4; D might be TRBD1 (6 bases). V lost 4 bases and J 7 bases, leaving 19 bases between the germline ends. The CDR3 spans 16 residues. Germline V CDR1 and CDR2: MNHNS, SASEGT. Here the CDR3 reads CASSGPGTLGGEKLFF. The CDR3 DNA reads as TGTGCCAGCAGTGGACCCGGGACACTTGGGGGTGAAAAACTGTTTTTT.

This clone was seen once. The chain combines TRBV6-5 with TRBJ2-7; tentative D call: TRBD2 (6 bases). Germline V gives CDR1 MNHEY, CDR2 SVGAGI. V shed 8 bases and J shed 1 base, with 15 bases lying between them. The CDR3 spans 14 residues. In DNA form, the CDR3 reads TGTGCCAGCCGGGACTCTAGAGGTTCCTACGAGCAGTACTTC. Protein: CASRDSRGSYEQYF.

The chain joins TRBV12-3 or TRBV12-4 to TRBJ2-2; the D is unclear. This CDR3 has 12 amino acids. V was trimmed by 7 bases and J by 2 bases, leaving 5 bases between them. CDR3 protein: CASKHNTGELFF. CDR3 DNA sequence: TGTGCCAGCAAACACAACACCGGGGAGCTGTTTTTT.

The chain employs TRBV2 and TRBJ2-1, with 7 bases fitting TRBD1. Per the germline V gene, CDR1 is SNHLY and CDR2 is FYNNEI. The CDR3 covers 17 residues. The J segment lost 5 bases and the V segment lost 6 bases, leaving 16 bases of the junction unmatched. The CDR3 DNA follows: TGTGCCAGCAGGGGGACAGCTACACGGAAGTACAACAATGAGCAGTTCTTC. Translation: CASRGTATRKYNNEQFF.

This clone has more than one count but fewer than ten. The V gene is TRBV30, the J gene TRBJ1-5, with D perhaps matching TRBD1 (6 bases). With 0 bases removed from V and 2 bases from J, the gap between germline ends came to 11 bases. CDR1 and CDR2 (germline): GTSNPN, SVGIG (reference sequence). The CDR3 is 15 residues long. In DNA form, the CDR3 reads TGTGCCTGGAGTGTAACTGGGGGCCGCAATCAGCCCCAGCATTTT. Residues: CAWSVTGGRNQPQHF.

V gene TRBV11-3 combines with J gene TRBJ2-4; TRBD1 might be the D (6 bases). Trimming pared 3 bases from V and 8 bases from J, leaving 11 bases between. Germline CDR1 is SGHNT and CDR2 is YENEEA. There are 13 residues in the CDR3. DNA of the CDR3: TGTGCCAGCAGCTTGGGGGCAGGGTACATTCAGTACTTC. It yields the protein CASSLGAGYIQYF.

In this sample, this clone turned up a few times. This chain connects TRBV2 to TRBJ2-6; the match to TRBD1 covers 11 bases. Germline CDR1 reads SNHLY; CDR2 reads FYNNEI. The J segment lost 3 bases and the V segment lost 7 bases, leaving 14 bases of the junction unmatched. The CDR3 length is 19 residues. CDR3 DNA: TGTGCCAGCACGCCCCATCTCCGGACAGGGGGCTTTGGGGCCAACGTCCTGACTTTC. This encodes CASTPHLRTGGFGANVLTF. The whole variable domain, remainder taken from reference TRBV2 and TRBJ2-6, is EPEVTQTPSHQVTQMGQEVILRCVPISNHLYFYWYRQILGQKVEFLVSFYNNEISEKSEIFDDQFSVERPDGSNFTLKIRSTKLEDSAMYFCASTPHLRTGGFGANVLTFGAGSRLTVL.

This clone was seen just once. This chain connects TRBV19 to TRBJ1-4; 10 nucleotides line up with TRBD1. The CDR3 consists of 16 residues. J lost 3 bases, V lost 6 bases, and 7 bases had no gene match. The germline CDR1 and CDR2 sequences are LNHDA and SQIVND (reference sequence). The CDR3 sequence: CASSSGTGVPNEKLFF. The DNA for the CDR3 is TGTGCCAGTAGCTCCGGGACAGGGGTCCCTAATGAAAAACTGTTTTTT.

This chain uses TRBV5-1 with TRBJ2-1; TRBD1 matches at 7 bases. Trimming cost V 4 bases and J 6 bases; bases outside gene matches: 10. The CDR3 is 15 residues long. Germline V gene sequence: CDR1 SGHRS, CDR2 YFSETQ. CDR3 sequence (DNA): TGCGCCAGCAGCCGAGACAGGGTAGGTTCCAATGAGCAGTTCTTC. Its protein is CASSRDRVGSNEQFF.

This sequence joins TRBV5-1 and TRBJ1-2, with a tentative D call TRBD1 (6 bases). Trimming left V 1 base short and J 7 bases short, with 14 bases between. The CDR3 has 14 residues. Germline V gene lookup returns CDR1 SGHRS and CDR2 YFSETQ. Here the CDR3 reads CASSLRSGGGGYTF. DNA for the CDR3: TGCGCCAGCAGCTTGCGCTCTGGGGGCGGTGGCTACACCTTC. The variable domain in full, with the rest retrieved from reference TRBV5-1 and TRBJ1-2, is KAGVTQTPRYLIKTRGQQVTLSCSPISGHRSVSWYQQTPGQGLQFLFEYFSETQRNKGNFPGRFSGRQFSNSRSEMNVSTLELGDSALYLCASSLRSGGGGYTFGSGTRLTVV.

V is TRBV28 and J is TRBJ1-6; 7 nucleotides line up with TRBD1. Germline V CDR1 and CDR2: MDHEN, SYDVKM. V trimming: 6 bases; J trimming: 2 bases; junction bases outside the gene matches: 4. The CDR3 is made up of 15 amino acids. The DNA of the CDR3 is TGTGCCAGCAGATTACAGGGGCCCTATAATTCACCCCTCCACTTT. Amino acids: CASRLQGPYNSPLHF.

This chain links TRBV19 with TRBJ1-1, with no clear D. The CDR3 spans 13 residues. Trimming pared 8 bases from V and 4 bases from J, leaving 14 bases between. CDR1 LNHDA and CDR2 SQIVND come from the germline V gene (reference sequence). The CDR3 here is CASPPPVGTEAFF. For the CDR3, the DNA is TGTGCCAGTCCGCCCCCGGTCGGCACTGAAGCTTTCTTT.

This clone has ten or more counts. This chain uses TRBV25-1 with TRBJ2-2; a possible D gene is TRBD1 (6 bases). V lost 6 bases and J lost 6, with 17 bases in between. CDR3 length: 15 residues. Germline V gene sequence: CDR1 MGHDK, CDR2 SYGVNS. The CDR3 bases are TGTGCCAGCAGCAAAACAGGGTATGGAGCCGGGGAGCTGTTTTTT. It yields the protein CASSKTGYGAGELFF.

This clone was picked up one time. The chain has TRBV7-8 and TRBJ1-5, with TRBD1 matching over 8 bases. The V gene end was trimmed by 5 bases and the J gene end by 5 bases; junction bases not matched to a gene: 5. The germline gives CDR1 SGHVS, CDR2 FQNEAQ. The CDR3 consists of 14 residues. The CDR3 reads CASSVTGVDQPQHF. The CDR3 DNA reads TGTGCCAGCAGCGTGACAGGGGTGGATCAGCCCCAGCATTTT.

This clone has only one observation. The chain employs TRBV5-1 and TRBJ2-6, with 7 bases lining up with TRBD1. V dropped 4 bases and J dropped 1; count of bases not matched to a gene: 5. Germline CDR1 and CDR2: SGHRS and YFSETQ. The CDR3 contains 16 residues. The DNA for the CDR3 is TGCGCCAGCAGCCCGACGACAGGGTCTGGGGCCAACGTCCTGACTTTC. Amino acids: CASSPTTGSGANVLTF.

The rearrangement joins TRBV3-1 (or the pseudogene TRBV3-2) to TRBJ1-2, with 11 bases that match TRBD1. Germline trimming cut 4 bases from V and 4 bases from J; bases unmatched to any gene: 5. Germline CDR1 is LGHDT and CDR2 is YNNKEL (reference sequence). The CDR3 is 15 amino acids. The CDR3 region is CASSPRTGGGYGYTF. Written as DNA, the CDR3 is TGTGCCAGCAGCCCCCGGACAGGGGGCGGCTATGGCTACACCTTC.

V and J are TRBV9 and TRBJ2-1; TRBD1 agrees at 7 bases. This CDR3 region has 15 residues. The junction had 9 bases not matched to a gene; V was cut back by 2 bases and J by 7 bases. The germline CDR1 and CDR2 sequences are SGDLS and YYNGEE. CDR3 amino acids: CASSVQTGTENEQFF. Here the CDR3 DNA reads TGTGCCAGCAGCGTTCAAACCGGGACAGAAAATGAGCAGTTCTTC.

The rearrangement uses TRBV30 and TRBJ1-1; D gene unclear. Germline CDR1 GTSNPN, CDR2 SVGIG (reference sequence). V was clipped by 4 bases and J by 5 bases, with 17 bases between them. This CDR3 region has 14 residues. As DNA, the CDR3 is TGTGCCTGGACGCCCGGGAACCCCCAGACTGAAGCTTTCTTT. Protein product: CAWTPGNPQTEAFF.

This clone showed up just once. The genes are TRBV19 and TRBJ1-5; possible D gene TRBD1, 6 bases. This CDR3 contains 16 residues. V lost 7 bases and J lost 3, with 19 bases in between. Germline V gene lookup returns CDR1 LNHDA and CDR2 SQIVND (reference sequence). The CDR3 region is CASINRGRGFNQPQHF. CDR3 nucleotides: TGTGCCAGTATAAATCGAGGCAGGGGATTCAATCAGCCCCAGCATTTT. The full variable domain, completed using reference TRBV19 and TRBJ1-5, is DGGITQSPKYLFRKEGQNVTLSCEQNLNHDAMYWYRQDPGQGLRLIYYSQIVNDFQKGDIAEGYSVSREKKESFPLTVTSAQKNPTAFYLCASINRGRGFNQPQHFGDGTRLSIL.

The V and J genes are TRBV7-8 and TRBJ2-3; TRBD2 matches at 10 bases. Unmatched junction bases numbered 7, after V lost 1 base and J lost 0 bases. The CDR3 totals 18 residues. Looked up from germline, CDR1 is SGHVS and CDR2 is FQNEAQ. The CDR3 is CASSLVKVAGGSTDTQYF. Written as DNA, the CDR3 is TGTGCCAGCAGCTTAGTTAAGGTAGCGGGGGGAAGCACAGATACGCAGTATTTT.

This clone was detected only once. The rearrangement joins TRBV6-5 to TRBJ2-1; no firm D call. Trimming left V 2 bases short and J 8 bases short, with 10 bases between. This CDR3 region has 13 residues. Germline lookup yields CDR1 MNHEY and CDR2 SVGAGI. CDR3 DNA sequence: TGTGCCAGCAGTTACGGCCATCGGGATGAGCAGTTCTTC. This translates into CASSYGHRDEQFF.

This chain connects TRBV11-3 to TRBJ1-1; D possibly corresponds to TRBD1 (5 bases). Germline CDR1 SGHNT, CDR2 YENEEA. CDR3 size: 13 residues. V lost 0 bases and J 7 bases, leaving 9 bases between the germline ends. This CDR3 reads CASSLDRGSEAFF. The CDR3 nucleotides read TGTGCCAGCAGCTTAGATCGGGGGAGTGAAGCTTTCTTT.

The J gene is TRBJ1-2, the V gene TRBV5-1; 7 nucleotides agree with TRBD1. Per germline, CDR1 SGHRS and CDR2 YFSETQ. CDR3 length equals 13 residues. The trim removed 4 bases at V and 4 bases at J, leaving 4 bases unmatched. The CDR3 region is CASSQGQRYGYTF. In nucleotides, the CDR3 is TGCGCCAGCAGCCAGGGACAGCGCTATGGCTACACCTTC.